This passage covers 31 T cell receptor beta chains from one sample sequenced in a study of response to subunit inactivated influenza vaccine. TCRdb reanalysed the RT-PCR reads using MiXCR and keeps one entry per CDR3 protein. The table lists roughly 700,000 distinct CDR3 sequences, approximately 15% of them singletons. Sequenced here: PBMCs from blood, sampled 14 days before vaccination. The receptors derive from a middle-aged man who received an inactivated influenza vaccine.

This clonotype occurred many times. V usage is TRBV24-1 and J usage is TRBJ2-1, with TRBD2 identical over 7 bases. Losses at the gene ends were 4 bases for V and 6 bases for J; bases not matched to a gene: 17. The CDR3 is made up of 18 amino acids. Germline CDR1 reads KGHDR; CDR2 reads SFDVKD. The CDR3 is CATSDPLPSSGPTNEQFF. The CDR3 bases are TGTGCCACCAGTGACCCACTCCCGTCTAGCGGTCCAACCAATGAGCAGTTCTTC.

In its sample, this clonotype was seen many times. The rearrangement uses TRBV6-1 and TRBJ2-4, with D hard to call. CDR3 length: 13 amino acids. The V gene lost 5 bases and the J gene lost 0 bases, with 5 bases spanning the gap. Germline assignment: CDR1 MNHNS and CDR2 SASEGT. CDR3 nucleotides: TGTGCCAGCAGTCCGCTAGCCAAAAACATTCAGTACTTC. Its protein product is CASSPLAKNIQYF.

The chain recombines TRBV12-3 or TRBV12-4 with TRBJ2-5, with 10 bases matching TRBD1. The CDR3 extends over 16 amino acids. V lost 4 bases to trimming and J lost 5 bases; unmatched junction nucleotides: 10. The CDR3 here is CASSSDSWTGGETQYF. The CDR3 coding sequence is TGTGCCAGCAGTTCAGACTCTTGGACAGGGGGGGAGACCCAGTACTTC.

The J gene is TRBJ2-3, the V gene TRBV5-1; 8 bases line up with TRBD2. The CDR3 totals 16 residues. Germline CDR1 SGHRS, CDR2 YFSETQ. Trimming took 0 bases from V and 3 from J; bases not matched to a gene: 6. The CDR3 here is CASSLGGRFETDTQYF. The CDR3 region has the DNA TGCGCCAGCAGCTTGGGCGGGAGGTTCGAGACAGATACGCAGTATTTT.

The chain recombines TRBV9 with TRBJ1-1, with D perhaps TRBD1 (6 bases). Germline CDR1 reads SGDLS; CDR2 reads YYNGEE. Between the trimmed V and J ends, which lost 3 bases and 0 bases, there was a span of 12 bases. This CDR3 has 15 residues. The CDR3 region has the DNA TGTGCCAGCAGCGGCGGACAGAACATGAACACTGAAGCTTTCTTT. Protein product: CASSGGQNMNTEAFF.

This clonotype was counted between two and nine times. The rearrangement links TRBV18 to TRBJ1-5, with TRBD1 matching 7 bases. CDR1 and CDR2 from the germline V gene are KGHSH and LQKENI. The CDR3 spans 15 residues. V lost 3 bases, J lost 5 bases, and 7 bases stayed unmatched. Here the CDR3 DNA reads TGTGCCAGCTCACCCCCGACAGGGTCGCATCAGCCCCAGCATTTT. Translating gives CASSPPTGSHQPQHF.

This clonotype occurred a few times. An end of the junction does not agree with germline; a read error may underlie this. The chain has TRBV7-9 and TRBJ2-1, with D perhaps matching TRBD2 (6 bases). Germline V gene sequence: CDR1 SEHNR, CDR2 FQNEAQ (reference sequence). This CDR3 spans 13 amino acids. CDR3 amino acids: CASSPAPGDELFF. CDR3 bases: TGTGCCAGCAGCCCAGCTCCGGGGGATGAGCTGTTCTTC.

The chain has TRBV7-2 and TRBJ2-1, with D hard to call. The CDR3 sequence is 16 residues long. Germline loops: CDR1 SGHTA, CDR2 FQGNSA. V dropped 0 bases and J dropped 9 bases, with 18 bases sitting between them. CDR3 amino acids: CASSLAGRVHFIEQFF. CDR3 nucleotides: TGTGCCAGCAGCTTAGCCGGACGGGTTCACTTTATTGAGCAGTTCTTC.

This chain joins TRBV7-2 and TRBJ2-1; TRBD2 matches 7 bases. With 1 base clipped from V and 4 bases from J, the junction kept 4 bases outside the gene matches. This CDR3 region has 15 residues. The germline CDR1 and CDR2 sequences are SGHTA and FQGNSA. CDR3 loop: CASSLVWGGYNEQFF. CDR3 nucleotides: TGTGCCAGCAGCTTAGTGTGGGGGGGATACAATGAGCAGTTCTTC.

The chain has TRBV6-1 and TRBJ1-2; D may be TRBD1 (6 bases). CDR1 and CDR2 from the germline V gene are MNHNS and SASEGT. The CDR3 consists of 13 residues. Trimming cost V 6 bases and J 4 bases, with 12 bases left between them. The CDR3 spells CASRDSLIYGYTF. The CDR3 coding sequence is TGTGCCAGCAGGGACAGTTTGATCTATGGCTACACCTTC.

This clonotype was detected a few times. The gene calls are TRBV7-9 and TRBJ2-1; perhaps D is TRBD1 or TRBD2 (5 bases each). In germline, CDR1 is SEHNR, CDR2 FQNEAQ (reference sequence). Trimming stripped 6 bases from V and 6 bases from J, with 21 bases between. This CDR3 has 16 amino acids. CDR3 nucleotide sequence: TGTGCCAGCAGGGTTTGGGGACGGGATAAGGGCAATGAGCAGTTCTTC. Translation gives CASRVWGRDKGNEQFF.

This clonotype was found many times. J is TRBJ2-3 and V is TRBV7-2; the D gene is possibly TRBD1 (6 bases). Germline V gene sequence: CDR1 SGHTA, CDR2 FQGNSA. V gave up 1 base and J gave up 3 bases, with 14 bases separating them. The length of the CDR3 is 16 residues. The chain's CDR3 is CASSLGGRGYTDTQYF. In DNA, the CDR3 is TGTGCCAGCAGCTTAGGGGGCAGGGGCTATACAGATACGCAGTATTTT. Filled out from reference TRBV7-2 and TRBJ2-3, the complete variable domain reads GAGVSQSPSNKVTEKGKDVELRCDPISGHTALYWYRQSLGQGLEFLIYFQGNSAPDKSGLPSDRFSAERTGGSVSTLTIQRTQQEDSAVYLCASSLGGRGYTDTQYFGPGTRLTVL.

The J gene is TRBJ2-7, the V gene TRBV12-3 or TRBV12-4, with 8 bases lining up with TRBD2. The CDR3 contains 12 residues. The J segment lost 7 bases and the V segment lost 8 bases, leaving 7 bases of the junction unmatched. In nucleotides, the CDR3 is TGTGCCAGCGAAGCGGGAGTAGGTGAGCAGTACTTC. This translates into CASEAGVGEQYF.

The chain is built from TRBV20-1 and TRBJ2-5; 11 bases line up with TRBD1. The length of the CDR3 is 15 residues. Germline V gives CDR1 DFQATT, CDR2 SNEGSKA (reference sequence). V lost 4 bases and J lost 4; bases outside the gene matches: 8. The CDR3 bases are TGCAGTGCTAAGAAGGGGACAGGGGGAGGAGAGACCCAGTACTTC. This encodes CSAKKGTGGGETQYF.

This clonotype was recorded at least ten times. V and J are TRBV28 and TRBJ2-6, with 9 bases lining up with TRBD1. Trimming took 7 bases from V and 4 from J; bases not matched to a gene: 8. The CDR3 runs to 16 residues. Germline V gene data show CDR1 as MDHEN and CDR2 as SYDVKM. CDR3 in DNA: TGTGCCAGCACCGGGACAGGGACCTCCGGGGCCAACGTCCTGACTTTC. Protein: CASTGTGTSGANVLTF.

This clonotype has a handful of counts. The CDR3 loop reads CSATDTTANYGYTF. CDR3 nucleotides: TGCAGTGCTACTGACACAACGGCTAACTATGGCTACACCTTC. The chain has TRBV20-1 and TRBJ1-2; D not resolved. Trimming left V 4 bases short and J 0 bases short, with 12 bases between. CDR1 is DFQATT, CDR2 SNEGSKA, per germline (reference sequence). This CDR3 region has 14 residues.

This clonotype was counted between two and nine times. The CDR3 DNA reads as TGTGCCAGCAGTTTAAGGCGGGAAGACACCGGGGAGCTGTTTTTT. Protein product: CASSLRREDTGELFF. The J gene is TRBJ2-2, the V gene TRBV12-3 or TRBV12-4, with TRBD2 as a possible D gene (6 bases). V lost 2 bases to trimming and J lost 3 bases, with 10 bases between them. This CDR3 contains 15 residues.

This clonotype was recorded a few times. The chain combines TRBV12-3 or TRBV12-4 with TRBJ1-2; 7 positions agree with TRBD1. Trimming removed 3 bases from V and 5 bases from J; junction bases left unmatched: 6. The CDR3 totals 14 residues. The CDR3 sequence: CASSFQGVRYGYTF. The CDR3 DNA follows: TGTGCCAGCAGTTTCCAGGGGGTTCGGTATGGCTACACCTTC.

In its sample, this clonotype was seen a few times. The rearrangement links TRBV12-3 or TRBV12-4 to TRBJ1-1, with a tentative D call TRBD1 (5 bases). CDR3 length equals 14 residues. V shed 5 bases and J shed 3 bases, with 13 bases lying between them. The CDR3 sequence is CASSILQGHTEAFF. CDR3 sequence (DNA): TGTGCCAGCAGTATACTTCAGGGACACACTGAAGCTTTCTTT.

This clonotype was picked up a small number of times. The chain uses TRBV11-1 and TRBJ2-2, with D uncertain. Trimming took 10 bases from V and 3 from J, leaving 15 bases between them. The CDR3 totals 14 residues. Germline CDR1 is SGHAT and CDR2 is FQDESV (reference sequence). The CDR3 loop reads CANAGPWHTGELFF. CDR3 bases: TGTGCCAACGCCGGACCCTGGCACACCGGGGAGCTGTTTTTT.

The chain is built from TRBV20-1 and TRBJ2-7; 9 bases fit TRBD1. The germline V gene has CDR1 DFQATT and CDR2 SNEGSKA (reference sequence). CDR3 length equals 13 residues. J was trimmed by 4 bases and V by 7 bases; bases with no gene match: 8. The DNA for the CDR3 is TGCAGTGTTACCGGGACAGGGTCGTACGAGCAGTACTTC. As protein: CSVTGTGSYEQYF.

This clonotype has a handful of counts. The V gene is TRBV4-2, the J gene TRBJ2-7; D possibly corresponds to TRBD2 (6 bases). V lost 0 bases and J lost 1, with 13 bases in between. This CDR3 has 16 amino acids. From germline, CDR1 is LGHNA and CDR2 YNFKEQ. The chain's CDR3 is CASSQDLSGGSYEQYF. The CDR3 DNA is TGTGCCAGCAGCCAAGATCTTAGCGGCGGTTCCTACGAGCAGTACTTC.

The CDR3 region is CASSLELGGAGAFF. In DNA, the CDR3 is TGCGCCAGCAGCTTAGAGTTAGGGGGCGCGGGTGCTTTCTTT. This sequence joins TRBV5-1 and TRBJ1-1; 7 positions match TRBD1. Germline CDR1 is SGHRS and CDR2 is YFSETQ. The CDR3 has 14 amino acids. V trimming: 2 bases; J trimming: 11 bases; junction bases outside the gene matches: 12.

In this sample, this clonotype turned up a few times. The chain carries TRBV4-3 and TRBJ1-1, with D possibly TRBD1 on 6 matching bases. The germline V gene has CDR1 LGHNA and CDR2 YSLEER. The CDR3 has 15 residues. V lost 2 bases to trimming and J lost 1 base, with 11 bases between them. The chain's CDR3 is CASSQTLGANTEAFF. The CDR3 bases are TGCGCCAGCAGCCAAACCTTGGGGGCGAACACTGAAGCTTTCTTT.

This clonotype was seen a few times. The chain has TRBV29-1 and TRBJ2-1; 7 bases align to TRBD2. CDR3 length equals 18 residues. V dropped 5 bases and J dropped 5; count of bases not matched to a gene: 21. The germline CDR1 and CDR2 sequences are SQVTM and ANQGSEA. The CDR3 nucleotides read TGCAGCGTTAAACAGTCTCCGAGGGTAGCGGGTATTCACAATGAGCAGTTCTTC. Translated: CSVKQSPRVAGIHNEQFF.

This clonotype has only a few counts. CDR3 bases: TGTGCCAGCAAACGAACAGCCAATTCACCCCTCCACTTT. Protein: CASKRTANSPLHF. The chain recombines TRBV6-1 with TRBJ1-6; no clear D. V was shortened by 7 bases and J by 7 bases, with 11 bases between the two germline ends. Germline CDR1 MNHNS, CDR2 SASEGT. This CDR3 is 13 amino acids long.

DNA of the CDR3: TGTGCCAGCAGCCAATCGGACAGGGGGAACCACGAGCAGTACTTC. Its translation: CASSQSDRGNHEQYF. The V call is TRBV3-1, the J call TRBJ2-7; 10 nucleotides agree with TRBD1. Germline assignment: CDR1 LGHDT and CDR2 YNNKEL (reference sequence). Losses at the gene ends were 2 bases for V and 5 bases for J; bases not matched to a gene: 6. The CDR3 is 15 residues long.

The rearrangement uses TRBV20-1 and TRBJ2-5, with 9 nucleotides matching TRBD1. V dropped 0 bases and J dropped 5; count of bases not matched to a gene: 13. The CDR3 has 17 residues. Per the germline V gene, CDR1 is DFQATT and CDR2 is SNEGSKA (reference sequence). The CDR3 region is CSARDIIGTGSSETQYF. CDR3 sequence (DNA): TGCAGTGCTAGAGACATAATCGGGACAGGGAGTTCGGAGACCCAGTACTTC.

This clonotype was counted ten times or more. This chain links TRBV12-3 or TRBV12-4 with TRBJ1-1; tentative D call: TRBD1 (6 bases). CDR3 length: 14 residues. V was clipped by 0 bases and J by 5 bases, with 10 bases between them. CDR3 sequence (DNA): TGTGCCAGCAGTTTAGCAGGGGGGAAAACTGAAGCTTTCTTT. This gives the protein CASSLAGGKTEAFF.

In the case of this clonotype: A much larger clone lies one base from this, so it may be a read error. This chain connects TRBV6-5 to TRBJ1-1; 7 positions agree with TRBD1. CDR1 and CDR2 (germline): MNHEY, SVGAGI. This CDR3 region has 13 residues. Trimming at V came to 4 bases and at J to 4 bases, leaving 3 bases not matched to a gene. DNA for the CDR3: TGTGCCAGCAGTTTCCCAGGGGGCACTGAAGCTTTCTTT. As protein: CASSFPGGTEAFF.

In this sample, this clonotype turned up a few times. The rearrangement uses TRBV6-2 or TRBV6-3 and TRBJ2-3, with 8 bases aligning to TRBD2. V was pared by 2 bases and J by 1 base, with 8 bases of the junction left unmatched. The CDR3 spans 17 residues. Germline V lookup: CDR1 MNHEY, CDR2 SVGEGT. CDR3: CASSYRMAGGGTDTQYF. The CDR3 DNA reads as TGTGCCAGCAGTTACCGGATGGCGGGAGGAGGCACAGATACGCAGTATTTT.